This T cell receptor beta chain was captured in a study of blood T cells in healthy people across ages. Sample-barcoded 5' priming and a J-beta primer mix drove a second PCR of roughly 6 to 12 cycles. Individual samples furnished no less than 2.5 million CDR3-containing paired-end reads apiece. TCRdb re-called the 5' RACE reads with MiXCR, one entry per CDR3 protein. The repertoire holds about 650,000 distinct CDR3 sequences, with over 40% as singletons. The study, taken as a whole, reports: TCR beta diversity, measured per million T cells, fell in a roughly linear way with age. Expanded clonotype changes were possibly confounded by unknown donor CMV status.

In regard to this clonotype: Its antigen remains unknown. This may come from a read error, since a much larger clone is one base off.

Germline V CDR1 and CDR2: SGHTA, FQGTGA. CDR3 size: 13 residues. The specimen sequenced was blood. The origin of this receptor is a woman older than 75 in good health. The gene calls are TRBV7-3 and TRBJ2-1, with D possibly being TRBD1 or TRBD2 (5 bases each). This CDR3 is CTSSRFGGNEQFF. The CDR3 nucleotides read TGTACCAGCAGCCGCTTTGGGGGCAATGAGCAGTTCTTC.